These 10 T cell receptor beta chains were sequenced from one sample in a study of T cell repertoires in cytomegalovirus infection. TCRdb reprocessed the reads with MiXCR, giving one entry per CDR3 protein. The sample lists roughly 860,000 distinct CDR3 sequences, around a third occurring once. Their antigens are not known. Sequenced here: cultured CD8+ T cells from PBMCs, sampled from culture after CMV antigen stimulation. These receptors were collected from a human donor in good health (CMV status not recorded). Some clones in this sample may be carry-over from other donors' samples.

This clonotype was detected many times. The chain couples TRBV12-3 or TRBV12-4 to TRBJ2-3; TRBD1 agrees at 9 bases. V was clipped by 8 bases and J by 5 bases; unmatched bases: 11. The CDR3 totals 15 residues. CDR3 DNA: TGTGCCAGCTCTTCCCCGGACAGGGGAATAGATACGCAGTATTTT. This translates into CASSSPDRGIDTQYF.

V gene TRBV4-1 combines with J gene TRBJ1-1, with D perhaps matching TRBD1 (6 bases). The germline CDR1 and CDR2 sequences are MGHRA and YSYEKL. CDR3 length equals 18 residues. V lost 6 bases, J lost 0 bases, and 23 bases lay in between. The CDR3 bases are TGCGCCAGCAGTGCCAGGGGACCGACCTTAACAATGAACACTGAAGCTTTCTTT. This translates into CASSARGPTLTMNTEAFF.

There are many counts of this clonotype. The chain employs TRBV7-2 and TRBJ2-7, with D uncertain. The CDR3 runs 11 residues. Germline-derived CDR1 and CDR2 are SGHTA and FQGNSA. Trimming shortened V by 5 bases and J by 2 bases, and 4 bases separated the two germline ends. CDR3 in DNA: TGTGCCAGCAGCGGGACCTACGAGCAGTACTTC. It codes for CASSGTYEQYF.

This clonotype was recorded a few times. For the CDR3, the DNA is TGTGCCAGCAGCAGGGGACAGGGTGTATACAATGAGCAGTTCTTC. Residues: CASSRGQGVYNEQFF. The chain carries TRBV7-6 and TRBJ2-1; 9 positions agree with TRBD1. The CDR3 is 15 amino acids. Germline CDR1 is SGHVS and CDR2 is FNYEAQ. The junction had 6 bases not matched to a gene; V was cut back by 5 bases and J by 4 bases.

This sequence joins TRBV7-9 and TRBJ2-5; D is unclear. The germline V gene has CDR1 SEHNR and CDR2 FQNEAQ (reference sequence). CDR3 length: 14 residues. V dropped 5 bases and J dropped 1 base, with 11 bases sitting between them. The CDR3 nucleotides are TGTGCCAGCAGCCGCGAAGGGCCCCAAGAGACCCAGTACTTC. Its translation is CASSREGPQETQYF.

A word on this clonotype: One end of the junction is discordant with germline, which a read error may explain. The chain links TRBV19 to TRBJ2-7; 10 bases match TRBD2. The germline CDR1 and CDR2 sequences are LNHDA and SQIVND (reference sequence). The CDR3 loop spans 13 amino acids. CDR3 in amino acids: CVSSLAGDYEQYF. The CDR3 DNA reads TGTGTCAGTAGTCTAGCGGGGGACTACGAGCAGTACTTC.

This clonotype has more than one count but fewer than ten. This chain connects TRBV7-3 to TRBJ2-5; 12 bases are shared with TRBD2. The V gene's germline CDR1 is SGHTA and CDR2 FQGTGA. V lost 2 bases to trimming and J lost 5 bases; unmatched junction nucleotides: 6. This CDR3 comprises 16 residues. CDR3 bases: TGTGCCAGCAGCTTAGAACTAGCGGGGGGTGAGGAGACCCAGTACTTC. Protein product: CASSLELAGGEETQYF.

The sample holds a few counts of this clonotype. The chain uses TRBV25-1 and TRBJ1-1; a weak D match, TRBD1 (6 bases). From germline, CDR1 is MGHDK and CDR2 SYGVNS. CDR3 length equals 14 residues. V gave up 7 bases and J gave up 1 base, with 13 bases separating them. CDR3 sequence: CASNSQGTNTEAFF. The CDR3 coding sequence is TGTGCCAGCAACTCACAGGGCACGAACACTGAAGCTTTCTTT.

This clonotype appeared many times. V usage is TRBV12-3 or TRBV12-4 and J usage is TRBJ2-1, with D tentatively TRBD1 or TRBD2 (6 bases each). The CDR3 extends over 13 amino acids. Deletions cut 6 bases from V and 9 bases from J, with 15 bases between. The CDR3 DNA sequence: TGTGCCAGCAGGGGGGGCAGCAGGGGTGAGCAGTTCTTC. Encoded protein: CASRGGSRGEQFF.

In this sample, this clonotype turned up a few times. The CDR3 sequence: CASTHGGGGEQFF. As DNA, the CDR3 is TGTGCCAGCACCCACGGCGGGGGGGGTGAGCAGTTCTTC. The gene calls are TRBV12-3 or TRBV12-4 and TRBJ2-1, with TRBD2 identical over 9 bases. V lost 7 bases to trimming and J lost 9 bases; unmatched junction nucleotides: 7. CDR3 length equals 13 residues.